What follows are 27 T cell receptor beta chains derived from one specimen sequenced in a study of graft-versus-host responses after intestinal transplantation. The data were produced by immunoSEQ multiplex PCR, yet TCRdb's version contains in-frame clones alone and is incomplete. This table holds about 9,800 clones, about 90% found once. The sequenced sample was PBMCs, obtained roughly 42 days after intestinal transplant. These receptors all come from a human patient who received an intestinal transplant, so some T cells may come from the graft donor.

The rearrangement links TRBV6-5 to TRBJ2-5, with TRBD1 as a possible D gene (6 bases). V was trimmed by 5 bases and J by 4 bases, leaving 17 bases between them. The CDR3 is 15 residues long. Germline CDR1 MNHEY, CDR2 SVGAGI. CDR3 DNA: TGTGCCAGCAGTAACCTGGCAGGGGCGGGAGAGACCCAGTACTTC. This gives the protein CASSNLAGAGETQYF.

The chain is built from TRBV29-1 and TRBJ2-1; 8 bases line up with TRBD2. CDR1 SQVTM and CDR2 ANQGSEA come from the germline V gene. V lost 0 bases and J lost 10; bases outside the gene matches: 5. CDR3 size: 13 residues. Here the CDR3 reads CSVEDGRGEEQFF. The DNA of the CDR3 is TGCAGCGTTGAAGATGGGCGGGGGGAGGAGCAGTTCTTC.

V gene TRBV9 combines with J gene TRBJ2-1; 12 bases map to TRBD2. Per the germline V gene, CDR1 is SGDLS and CDR2 is YYNGEE. This CDR3 is 18 amino acids long. With V trimmed by 4 bases and J by 4 bases, 12 bases remained unmatched. The CDR3 protein is CASSLLAGGPRGYNEQFF. CDR3 coding DNA: TGTGCCAGCAGCCTCCTAGCGGGAGGGCCCCGGGGGTACAATGAGCAGTTCTTC.

The chain recombines TRBV19 with TRBJ2-4, with TRBD1 identical over 8 bases. CDR1 is LNHDA, CDR2 SQIVND, per germline (reference sequence). There are 18 residues in the CDR3. Germline trimming cut 3 bases from V and 4 bases from J; bases unmatched to any gene: 14. CDR3 loop: CASSIPARLDREKNIQYF. The CDR3 nucleotides are TGTGCCAGTAGTATTCCTGCTCGTCTGGACAGGGAGAAAAACATTCAGTACTTC.

The chain combines TRBV21-1 with TRBJ1-6. TRBV21-1 constitutes a pseudogene. This CDR3 comprises 18 residues. The CDR3 region is CASRRCIATLHHNSPLHF. Here the CDR3 DNA reads TGTGCCAGCAGACGTTGTATAGCTACACTACATCATAATTCACCCCTCCACTTT.

J is TRBJ2-7 and V is TRBV5-1, with TRBD1 identical over 7 bases. CDR1 and CDR2 (germline): SGHRS, YFSETQ. V gave up 4 bases and J gave up 1 base; unmatched junction bases: 11. CDR3 length equals 16 residues. The CDR3 DNA sequence: TGCGCCAGCAGCCCACACTCGACAGGGCCTTCCTACGAGCAGTACTTC. It codes for CASSPHSTGPSYEQYF. The full variable domain, in which reference TRBV5-1 and TRBJ2-7 provide the parts outside the CDR3, is KAGVTQTPRYLIKTRGQQVTLSCSPISGHRSVSWYQQTPGQGLQFLFEYFSETQRNKGNFPGRFSGRQFSNSRSEMNVSTLELGDSALYLCASSPHSTGPSYEQYFGPGTRLTVT.

This chain uses TRBV7-3 with TRBJ1-4; D might be TRBD1 (5 bases). The CDR3 is 15 residues long. CDR1 and CDR2 from the germline V gene are SGHTA and FQGTGA. V was clipped by 0 bases and J by 10 bases, with 15 bases between them. The CDR3 here is CASSLTREGSGKLFF. CDR3 bases: TGTGCCAGCAGCTTAACCCGGGAGGGGTCCGGAAAACTGTTTTTT.

J is TRBJ1-5 and V is TRBV19; D gene uncertain. V lost 0 bases to trimming and J lost 7 bases, with 25 bases between them. The germline gives CDR1 LNHDA, CDR2 SQIVND (reference sequence). The CDR3 loop spans 19 amino acids. CDR3 in DNA: TGTGCCAGTAGTATAGATCTGTGGGAGGAGGCTACCTCGGGCCAGCCCCAGCATTTT. This codes for CASSIDLWEEATSGQPQHF. Looking up the rest from reference TRBV19 and TRBJ1-5 gives the full variable domain: DGGITQSPKYLFRKEGQNVTLSCEQNLNHDAMYWYRQDPGQGLRLIYYSQIVNDFQKGDIAEGYSVSREKKESFPLTVTSAQKNPTAFYLCASSIDLWEEATSGQPQHFGDGTRLSIL.

The chain combines TRBV10-3 with TRBJ2-1; D might be TRBD2 (6 bases). The V gene lost 4 bases and the J gene lost 4 bases, with 8 bases spanning the gap. Germline CDR1 and CDR2: ENHRY and SYGVKD. The CDR3 is 13 amino acids. CDR3 DNA: TGTGCCATCAGTGGGACTAAATACAATGAGCAGTTCTTC. Translated: CAISGTKYNEQFF.

V is TRBV28 and J is TRBJ2-5; D may be TRBD1 (8 bases). In germline, CDR1 is MDHEN, CDR2 SYDVKM. The CDR3 is 16 amino acids. V was cut by 5 bases and J by 2 bases, with 18 bases left in between. The CDR3 reads CASSQTDREGQETQYF. The DNA for the CDR3 is TGTGCCAGCAGTCAGACGGACAGGGAGGGGCAAGAGACCCAGTACTTC.

The J gene is TRBJ1-2, the V gene TRBV6-5; 11 bases map to TRBD1. The CDR3 covers 15 residues. The V gene's germline CDR1 is MNHEY and CDR2 SVGAGI. Unmatched junction bases numbered 8, after V lost 4 bases and J lost 7 bases. The CDR3 DNA is TGTGCCAGCAGTTTAGGGGGACAGGGGGAGTTTGGCTACACCTTC. Amino acids: CASSLGGQGEFGYTF.

J is TRBJ2-7 and V is TRBV12-5, with 11 positions matching TRBD1. This CDR3 contains 17 residues. Per germline, CDR1 LGHNT and CDR2 FRNRAP. The J segment lost 3 bases and the V segment lost 4 bases, leaving 11 bases of the junction unmatched. CDR3 sequence reads: CASGSGPGQGVLYEQYF. The DNA of the CDR3 is TGTGCTAGTGGTTCCGGTCCGGGACAGGGGGTTCTCTACGAGCAGTACTTC.

The chain joins TRBV10-3 to TRBJ2-7, with unresolved D. The CDR3 covers 16 residues. Trimming pared 2 bases from V and 2 bases from J, leaving 16 bases between. CDR1 and CDR2 from the germline V gene are ENHRY and SYGVKD. The CDR3 sequence is CAISEGLTQHPYEQYF. The CDR3 nucleotides are TGTGCCATCAGTGAGGGTCTGACGCAGCATCCCTACGAGCAGTACTTC.

J is TRBJ2-2 and V is TRBV28, with 14 bases fitting TRBD2. The CDR3 is 18 residues long. From germline, CDR1 is MDHEN and CDR2 SYDVKM. V shed 3 bases, J shed 2 bases, and the junction held 5 bases outside the gene matches. The CDR3 spells CASSFWTSGRPNTGELFF. As DNA, the CDR3 is TGTGCCAGCAGTTTTTGGACTAGCGGGAGGCCTAACACCGGGGAGCTGTTTTTT.

The rearrangement uses TRBV6-5 and TRBJ1-2, with 9 bases that match TRBD1. V shed 5 bases and J 7 bases; nucleotides not matched to a gene: 11. There are 15 residues in the CDR3. The germline gives CDR1 MNHEY, CDR2 SVGAGI. The CDR3, as DNA: TGTGCCAGCAGTGCCTCGAGGACAGGGGTCCGTGGCTACACCTTC. Encoded protein: CASSASRTGVRGYTF.

The chain links TRBV6-5 to TRBJ1-5, with D possibly matching TRBD1 (5 bases). The length of the CDR3 is 14 residues. Germline V gene sequence: CDR1 MNHEY, CDR2 SVGAGI. V lost 6 bases to trimming and J lost 2 bases, with 11 bases between them. The CDR3 loop reads CASRPGLGNQPQHF. The DNA for the CDR3 is TGTGCCAGCAGACCGGGACTTGGCAATCAGCCCCAGCATTTT.

This clone was found once. The chain is built from TRBV5-6 and TRBJ1-5; 10 bases match TRBD1. V was clipped by 4 bases and J by 1 base; unmatched bases: 5. Per germline, CDR1 SGHDT and CDR2 YYEEEE. The CDR3 is made up of 16 amino acids. CDR3 loop: CASSRDRGGSNQPQHF. DNA for the CDR3: TGTGCCAGCAGCCGGGACAGGGGAGGCAGCAATCAGCCCCAGCATTTT.

The CDR3 is CASRDSYYGYTF. CDR3 DNA sequence: TGTGCCAGCAGGGACAGCTACTATGGCTACACCTTC. The rearrangement uses TRBV2 and TRBJ1-2, with a weak D call TRBD1 (6 bases). V was shortened by 6 bases and J by 3 bases, with 8 bases between the two germline ends. The CDR3 totals 12 residues. Germline V gene data show CDR1 as SNHLY and CDR2 as FYNNEI.

The genes are TRBV2 and TRBJ1-2, with D unresolved. The CDR3 consists of 12 residues. Trimming pared 3 bases from V and 4 bases from J, leaving 6 bases between. Germline CDR1 is SNHLY and CDR2 is FYNNEI. The CDR3 bases are TGTGCCAGCAGTGAGGACTTCTATGGCTACACCTTC. Translating gives CASSEDFYGYTF.

On this clone itself: A junction end diverges from the germline sequence, so it may reflect a read error. The V and J genes are TRBV28 and TRBJ2-1; the D call may be TRBD1 or TRBD2 (5 bases each). Germline V gene sequence: CDR1 MDHEN, CDR2 SYDVKM. The CDR3 runs 14 residues. Here the CDR3 reads CASSLGDPYDEQFF. CDR3 bases: TGTGCCAGCAGTTTGGGGGATCCCTACGATGAGCAGTTCTTC.

This sequence joins TRBV5-1 and TRBJ1-2; D uncertain. Germline lookup yields CDR1 SGHRS and CDR2 YFSETQ. Trimming took off 0 bases at V and 7 bases at J, with 7 bases between the two ends. The CDR3 runs to 12 residues. The CDR3 nucleotides read TGCGCCAGCAGCTTGGCGAGGTCTGGCTACACCTTC. Protein sequence: CASSLARSGYTF.

The chain carries TRBV19 and TRBJ2-1; D ambiguous. Looked up from germline, CDR1 is LNHDA and CDR2 is SQIVND (reference sequence). Trimming took off 0 bases at V and 0 bases at J, with 15 bases between the two ends. This CDR3 has 18 amino acids. The chain's CDR3 is CASSIDQWSPNSYNEQFF. In DNA form, the CDR3 reads TGTGCCAGTAGTATAGATCAATGGAGCCCCAACTCCTACAATGAGCAGTTCTTC.

V is TRBV30 and J is TRBJ1-6, with a tentative D call TRBD1 (6 bases). The CDR3 sequence is 15 residues long. The germline CDR1 and CDR2 sequences are GTSNPN and SVGIG (reference sequence). V lost 2 bases to trimming and J lost 10 bases, with 18 bases between them. CDR3 protein: CAWSLFVRGSSPLHF. CDR3 DNA sequence: TGTGCCTGGAGTCTTTTCGTCAGGGGAAGCTCACCCCTCCACTTT.

As concerns this clone: One junction end disagrees with the germline gene, perhaps due to a read error. The rearrangement links TRBV27 to TRBJ2-3, with D possibly TRBD2 on 5 matching bases. The CDR3 runs to 16 residues. From germline, CDR1 is MNHEY and CDR2 SMNVEV (reference sequence). CDR3 sequence (DNA): TGTGCCGGCAGCACGGCGGCTAGCTTTTTCACAGATACGCAGTATTTT. Its translation is CAGSTAASFFTDTQYF.

This clone has only one observation. J is TRBJ2-5 and V is TRBV5-1; D remains unclear. This CDR3 has 16 residues. The V end lost 1 base, the J end lost 3 bases, and 16 bases lay between the germline ends. Germline V gene data show CDR1 as SGHRS and CDR2 as YFSETQ. The CDR3 protein is CASSLFSDFIEETQYF. CDR3 DNA: TGCGCCAGCAGCTTGTTCTCAGACTTTATTGAAGAGACCCAGTACTTC.

The rearrangement joins TRBV2 to TRBJ2-7; D uncertain. V was clipped by 10 bases and J by 2 bases, with 12 bases between them. The CDR3 is made up of 12 amino acids. Germline values: CDR1 SNHLY, CDR2 FYNNEI. The CDR3 here is CAILGRAYEQYF. The DNA for the CDR3 is TGTGCCATTTTAGGACGGGCCTACGAGCAGTACTTC.

The V and J genes are TRBV28 and TRBJ1-2, with 8 bases aligning to TRBD1. This CDR3 is built from 13 residues. Trimming at V came to 5 bases and at J to 3 bases, leaving 2 bases not matched to a gene. In germline, CDR1 is MDHEN, CDR2 SYDVKM. The chain's CDR3 is CASSPTGDYGYTF. The DNA for the CDR3 is TGTGCCAGCAGTCCGACAGGGGACTATGGCTACACCTTC.